Here is one TCR beta chain with its context. The entry originates in a study of blood T cell repertoires in COVID-19. Overall study context: In each case, the material was cDNA or gDNA derived from T cells, B-cell-depleted T cells, or PBMCs.

The protocol was immunoSEQ multiplex PCR, while the TCRdb copy is restricted to in-frame clones and leaves out a portion. The sample lists roughly 45,000 clones, around 73% occurring once. This sequence originates from a woman aged 65 to 85 with acute or convalescent COVID-19. Sequences were obtained from peripheral blood.

The CDR3 DNA follows: TGTGCCAGCAGTGAACAGGGGAGTGAAAATCAGCCCCAGCATTTT. Its protein product is CASSEQGSENQPQHF. The chain combines TRBV6-1 with TRBJ1-5; D is perhaps TRBD1 (6 bases). The CDR3 covers 15 residues. Germline V gene sequence: CDR1 MNHNS, CDR2 SASEGT. Trimming stripped 2 bases from V and 4 bases from J, with 12 bases between.